The text below deals with one TCR beta chain. Its antigen is currently unknown. This table comes from immunoSEQ multiplex PCR, and its TCRdb copy is limited to in-frame clones, with some not included. This sample has around 67,000 clones, with 91% found just once. This CDR3 comprises 15 residues. The germline V gene has CDR1 SGHRS and CDR2 YFSETQ. V was pared by 7 bases and J by 2 bases, with 15 bases between. These data come from a study of OX40 agonist ivuxolimab in advanced cancers. As for the study in general: The patients' treatment was ivuxolimab, an agonistic anti-OX40 (CD134) antibody. Six ivuxolimab dose levels, 0.01 to 10 mg/kg, were given intravenously every 2 weeks. The study, taken as a whole, reports: It was not determined which antigens were specifically recognized by the peripheral T cells that had undergone clonal expansion.

This receptor was obtained from an adult with an advanced solid tumor such as melanoma, head and neck, liver or kidney cancer. This specimen was CD4+ or CD8+ T cells sorted from blood, taken in a trial of the OX40 agonist ivuxolimab. The chain carries TRBV5-1 and TRBJ2-2; no reliable D call. CDR3 nucleotide sequence: TGCGCCAGCTCCCCATCAACCGCCAACACCGGGGAGCTGTTTTTT. This gives the protein CASSPSTANTGELFF.